The 18 T cell receptor beta chains reported below all come from one sample, sequenced in a study of beta chain features in type 1 diabetes. Reverse transcription of all isolated RNA meant that expressed TCRB transcripts were sequenced. Method: immunoSEQ multiplex PCR; TCRdb's copy keeps in-frame clones and lacks some. Of under 150,000 clones in the sample, roughly 50% were seen once. The specimen was Tregs from blood. These receptors all come from a man between 18 and 35 years old in good health.

The chain uses TRBV7-3 and TRBJ2-5, with D perhaps TRBD1 (5 bases). The CDR3 is 16 residues long. V gave up 0 bases and J gave up 0 bases, with 11 bases separating them. Germline V lookup: CDR1 SGHTA, CDR2 FQGTGA. CDR3 nucleotides: TGTGCCAGCAGCTTAACGTCCACAGGATACCAAGAGACCCAGTACTTC. It codes for CASSLTSTGYQETQYF.

The chain joins TRBV5-1 to TRBJ2-1; TRBD2 matches 13 bases. V was pared by 2 bases and J by 7 bases, with 9 bases of the junction left unmatched. The V gene's germline CDR1 is SGHRS and CDR2 YFSETQ. The CDR3 loop spans 17 amino acids. The CDR3 sequence: CASSLLAGGPSGNEQFF. DNA of the CDR3: TGCGCCAGCAGCTTACTAGCGGGAGGGCCCTCTGGGAATGAGCAGTTCTTC.

This clone has only one observation. The chain links TRBV6-1 to TRBJ2-2; the D gene is possibly TRBD2 (5 bases). Per the germline V gene, CDR1 is MNHNS and CDR2 is SASEGT. The CDR3 extends over 14 amino acids. Trimming shortened V by 6 bases and J by 4 bases, and 12 bases separated the two germline ends. The CDR3 reads CASRLEGSTGELFF. The CDR3, as DNA: TGTGCCAGCAGGTTAGAAGGGAGCACCGGGGAGCTGTTTTTT.

The table lists this clone with a few counts. The CDR3 sequence: CASSSGLEGDTQYF. The CDR3 DNA sequence: TGCGCCAGCAGTTCAGGACTAGAGGGGGATACGCAGTATTTT. This chain connects TRBV5-1 to TRBJ2-3; 7 nucleotides line up with TRBD2. Germline V gene data show CDR1 as SGHRS and CDR2 as YFSETQ. V lost 5 bases and J lost 6; bases outside the gene matches: 9. CDR3 size: 14 residues.

V and J are TRBV4-1 and TRBJ2-2; TRBD2 agrees at 10 bases. The ends lost 0 bases at V and 4 bases at J; junction bases unmatched: 11. Germline values: CDR1 MGHRA, CDR2 YSYEKL. The CDR3 totals 19 residues. The CDR3 here is CASSQDPSGRGVGTGELFF. CDR3 nucleotides: TGCGCCAGCAGCCAAGATCCTAGCGGGAGAGGAGTCGGCACCGGGGAGCTGTTTTTT.

This clone appeared a few times. This chain connects TRBV7-9 to TRBJ2-4; no clear D. This CDR3 region has 12 residues. The V and J ends lost 3 bases and 6 bases respectively, with 6 bases between them. Germline V gives CDR1 SEHNR, CDR2 FQNEAQ (reference sequence). The CDR3, as DNA: TGTGCCAGCAGCTTTGGCGGAAACATTCAGTACTTC. Amino acid sequence: CASSFGGNIQYF. Full variable domain (remainder filled in from reference TRBV7-9 and TRBJ2-4): DTGVSQNPRHKITKRGQNVTFRCDPISEHNRLYWYRQTLGQGPEFLTYFQNEAQLEKSRLLSDRFSAERPKGSFSTLEIQRTEQGDSAMYLCASSFGGNIQYFGAGTRLSVL.

The rearrangement links TRBV14 to TRBJ2-3; 8 bases are a match to TRBD1. J gave up 5 bases and V 4 bases, and 11 bases lay outside the gene matches. The CDR3 loop spans 16 amino acids. Germline loops: CDR1 SGHDN, CDR2 FVKESK. CDR3 amino acids: CASSRTKGQGGDTQYF. The CDR3 coding sequence is TGTGCCAGCAGCCGGACAAAAGGACAGGGAGGAGATACGCAGTATTTT. Combining the CDR3 with reference TRBV14 and TRBJ2-3 gives the whole variable domain EAGVTQFPSHSVIEKGQTVTLRCDPISGHDNLYWYRRVMGKEIKFLLHFVKESKQDESGMPNNRFLAERTGGTYSTLKVQPAELEDSGVYFCASSRTKGQGGDTQYFGPGTRLTVL.

This sequence joins TRBV2 and TRBJ1-2; D unresolved. Trimming stripped 9 bases from V and 1 base from J, with 6 bases between. Germline V gives CDR1 SNHLY, CDR2 FYNNEI. CDR3 length: 11 residues. This chain's CDR3 is CASIGNYGYTF. In DNA, the CDR3 is TGTGCCAGTATCGGTAACTATGGCTACACCTTC.

This chain connects TRBV9 to TRBJ2-6, with no clear D. CDR3 length: 15 residues. Trimming pared 3 bases from V and 1 base from J, leaving 8 bases between. Germline loops: CDR1 SGDLS, CDR2 YYNGEE. CDR3: CASSAGASGANVLTF. The CDR3 coding sequence is TGTGCCAGCAGCGCAGGTGCATCTGGGGCCAACGTCCTGACTTTC.

This chain uses TRBV7-3 with TRBJ2-1; tentatively, D is TRBD2 (6 bases). This CDR3 contains 14 residues. CDR1 is SGHTA, CDR2 FQGTGA, per germline. V was pared by 5 bases and J by 4 bases, with 12 bases between. CDR3 DNA: TGTGCCAGCAGCCCTTTGGGGGGATACAATGAGCAGTTCTTC. It yields the protein CASSPLGGYNEQFF.

The V call is TRBV7-2, the J call TRBJ1-2, with D perhaps TRBD1 (5 bases). This CDR3 region has 13 residues. V was trimmed by 7 bases and J by 4 bases, leaving 13 bases between them. Germline CDR1 and CDR2: SGHTA and FQGNSA. The CDR3 nucleotides are TGTGCCAGCACCATGGGGGGGGGCTATGGCTACACCTTC. Translating gives CASTMGGGYGYTF.

This clone was detected only once. This chain connects TRBV2 to TRBJ1-3, with TRBD1 identical over 7 bases. CDR1 is SNHLY, CDR2 FYNNEI, per germline. V shed 5 bases and J 0 bases; nucleotides not matched to a gene: 10. The CDR3 runs 17 residues. CDR3 protein: CASSRAPGQSSGNTIYF. CDR3 nucleotide sequence: TGTGCCAGCAGTCGCGCCCCGGGACAGTCCTCTGGAAACACCATATATTTT. The whole variable domain, remainder taken from reference TRBV2 and TRBJ1-3, is EPEVTQTPSHQVTQMGQEVILRCVPISNHLYFYWYRQILGQKVEFLVSFYNNEISEKSEIFDDQFSVERPDGSNFTLKIRSTKLEDSAMYFCASSRAPGQSSGNTIYFGEGSWLTVV.

The chain employs TRBV7-2 and TRBJ2-3; maybe TRBD1 (5 bases). V was shortened by 2 bases and J by 4 bases, with 13 bases between the two germline ends. The CDR3 contains 15 residues. Germline CDR1 and CDR2: SGHTA and FQGNSA. CDR3 coding DNA: TGTGCCAGCAGCTTATCAACAGGATGGGCAGATACGCAGTATTTT. Protein: CASSLSTGWADTQYF.

The count of this clone is one. The genes are TRBV5-4 and TRBJ2-3, with TRBD1 as a possible D gene (5 bases). Per germline, CDR1 SGHNT and CDR2 YYREEE (reference sequence). Trimming cost V 5 bases and J 2 bases, with 15 bases left between them. This CDR3 has 15 amino acids. The CDR3 sequence is CASSSGALSTDTQYF. The CDR3 nucleotides read TGTGCCAGCAGTTCTGGGGCCCTTTCCACAGATACGCAGTATTTT.

There are a few counts of this clone. The chain links TRBV7-2 to TRBJ2-7, with 7 bases aligning to TRBD1. After removal of 2 bases from V and 13 bases from J, the junction contained 14 bases not matched to a gene. This CDR3 region has 14 residues. The germline V gene has CDR1 SGHTA and CDR2 FQGNSA. Written as DNA, the CDR3 is TGTGCCAGCAGCTTAACCGGGACAGTAGGGGAACATTACTTC. The encoded protein is CASSLTGTVGEHYF.

The chain employs TRBV9 and TRBJ2-7, with 15 nucleotides matching TRBD2. V was clipped by 0 bases and J by 3 bases; unmatched bases: 7. This CDR3 is 18 amino acids long. The germline V gene encodes CDR1 SGDLS and CDR2 YYNGEE. This CDR3 reads CASSVGRGLAGGIYEQYF. The DNA of the CDR3 is TGTGCCAGCAGCGTAGGGAGAGGACTAGCGGGAGGGATCTACGAGCAGTACTTC.

This clone has a handful of counts. The CDR3 spells CASTNTGGSRAFF. CDR3 bases: TGTGCCAGCACTAACACCGGCGGGTCCAGAGCTTTCTTT. The chain carries TRBV6-5 and TRBJ1-1; the D is unclear. The germline V and J ends were trimmed by 7 bases and 10 bases, with 19 bases remaining between them. The CDR3 sequence is 13 residues long. Germline CDR1 is MNHEY and CDR2 is SVGAGI.

The V call is TRBV29-1, the J call TRBJ2-2, with D maybe TRBD1 (6 bases). V was pared by 2 bases and J by 7 bases, with 11 bases between. The CDR3 spans 13 residues. Germline V gene sequence: CDR1 SQVTM, CDR2 ANQGSEA. The CDR3 is CSVEKDSNGELFF. In nucleotides, the CDR3 is TGCAGCGTTGAAAAGGACAGCAACGGGGAGCTGTTTTTT.